This passage covers 19 T cell receptor beta chains from one sample sequenced in a study of spatial heterogeneity in lung cancer. Time point of the sample: blood at routine non-recurrence follow-up after resection. TCRdb itself ran the 5' RACE reads through MiXCR, one entry per CDR3 protein. The table includes some 36,000 distinct CDR3 sequences, 6% to 9.5% detected once. The material sequenced was PBMCs, taken at follow-up. The source is a male donor with early-stage non-small cell lung cancer.

Ten or more counts support this clonotype. V usage is TRBV6-2 or TRBV6-3 and J usage is TRBJ1-6, with 8 bases that match TRBD1. This CDR3 has 15 residues. Germline-derived CDR1 and CDR2 are MNHEY and SVGEGT. Trimming at V came to 5 bases and at J to 7 bases, leaving 7 bases not matched to a gene. CDR3 nucleotide sequence: TGTGCCAGCAGTCTGGACAGGGACGGGAATTCACCCCTCCACTTT. Its protein is CASSLDRDGNSPLHF.

This clonotype was counted many times. The chain's CDR3 is CASSAAYEQYF. CDR3 nucleotides: TGTGCCAGCAGCGCCGCCTACGAGCAGTACTTC. The chain has TRBV7-2 and TRBJ2-7, with D unresolved. Trimming took 5 bases from V and 2 from J, leaving 4 bases between them. Germline lookup yields CDR1 SGHTA and CDR2 FQGNSA. This CDR3 is built from 11 residues.

This clonotype appeared many times. The chain links TRBV20-1 to TRBJ2-1; D ambiguous. CDR1 DFQATT and CDR2 SNEGSKA come from the germline V gene (reference sequence). The germline V and J ends were trimmed by 1 base and 10 bases, with 17 bases remaining between them. There are 14 residues in the CDR3. The CDR3 sequence: CSARGSSSKLEQFF. CDR3 sequence (DNA): TGCAGTGCTAGAGGGAGCAGCTCCAAGTTGGAGCAGTTCTTC.

The sample holds many counts of this clonotype. The chain couples TRBV24-1 to TRBJ2-3; TRBD2 matches at 10 bases. With V trimmed by 9 bases and J by 3 bases, 11 bases remained unmatched. Per the germline V gene, CDR1 is KGHDR and CDR2 is SFDVKD. The CDR3 length is 16 residues. CDR3 region: CATGSGGADPTDTQYF. The CDR3 DNA reads as TGTGCCACCGGAAGCGGGGGGGCCGATCCAACAGATACGCAGTATTTT.

This clonotype was counted at least ten times. The gene calls are TRBV11-2 and TRBJ2-1; 9 bases map to TRBD2. Trimming took 5 bases from V and 7 from J; bases not matched to a gene: 9. Germline CDR1 SGHAT, CDR2 FQNNGV. CDR3 length: 15 residues. The CDR3 sequence is CASSPYSGGINEQFF. The CDR3 DNA follows: TGTGCCAGCAGCCCATATAGCGGGGGAATAAATGAGCAGTTCTTC.

This chain links TRBV5-4 with TRBJ1-2, with 8 bases aligning to TRBD1. Trimming took 4 bases from V and 3 from J; bases not matched to a gene: 11. Germline CDR1 reads SGHNT; CDR2 reads YYREEE (reference sequence). The CDR3 is made up of 16 amino acids. CDR3 sequence reads: CASSQNGQGRDYGYTF. Here the CDR3 DNA reads TGTGCCAGCAGCCAGAACGGACAGGGCCGGGACTATGGCTACACCTTC.

This clonotype has just one count. The rearrangement joins TRBV5-6 to TRBJ2-2; D is possibly TRBD2 (5 bases). V gave up 4 bases and J gave up 4 bases, with 14 bases separating them. Looked up from germline, CDR1 is SGHDT and CDR2 is YYEEEE. The CDR3 is 15 residues long. The CDR3 here is CASSGGWVITGELFF. DNA of the CDR3: TGTGCCAGCAGCGGAGGTTGGGTGATCACCGGGGAGCTGTTTTTT.

This clonotype was detected ten times or more. The V call is TRBV11-2, the J call TRBJ1-5; D is possibly TRBD1 (5 bases). CDR3 length: 15 residues. Germline V gives CDR1 SGHAT, CDR2 FQNNGV. Trimming left V 0 bases short and J 6 bases short, with 12 bases between. Here the CDR3 DNA reads TGTGCCAGCAGCTTAGATCTTAGCAGGGCTCAGCCCCAGCATTTT. This encodes CASSLDLSRAQPQHF.

The table lists this clonotype with many counts. This sequence joins TRBV6-5 and TRBJ1-5; the D gene is possibly TRBD1 (5 bases). Germline-derived CDR1 and CDR2 are MNHEY and SVGAGI. The CDR3 loop spans 16 amino acids. Trimming pared 1 base from V and 6 bases from J, leaving 16 bases between. The CDR3 region is CASSYLGAGLGQPQHF. CDR3 DNA sequence: TGTGCCAGCAGTTACTTAGGGGCAGGCCTAGGTCAGCCCCAGCATTTT.

This clonotype was observed at least ten times. The CDR3 loop reads CASSQGVGLDASETQYF. The CDR3 coding sequence is TGTGCCAGCAGCCAAGGGGTCGGACTAGACGCAAGTGAGACCCAGTACTTC. V usage is TRBV3-1 and J usage is TRBJ2-5; 7 bases map to TRBD2. Trimming took 1 base from V and 5 from J; bases not matched to a gene: 13. Germline CDR1 is LGHDT and CDR2 is YNNKEL (reference sequence). The CDR3 loop spans 17 amino acids.

This clonotype was observed many times. This chain connects TRBV7-2 to TRBJ1-1; D uncertain. This CDR3 is built from 14 residues. Trimming shortened V by 2 bases and J by 3 bases, and 10 bases separated the two germline ends. The V gene's germline CDR1 is SGHTA and CDR2 FQGNSA. The DNA of the CDR3 is TGTGCCAGCAGCTTATTCCTAAAGCACACTGAAGCTTTCTTT. Translated: CASSLFLKHTEAFF. Full variable domain (remainder filled in from reference TRBV7-2 and TRBJ1-1): GAGVSQSPSNKVTEKGKDVELRCDPISGHTALYWYRQSLGQGLEFLIYFQGNSAPDKSGLPSDRFSAERTGGSVSTLTIQRTQQEDSAVYLCASSLFLKHTEAFFGQGTRLTVV.

This rearrangement joins TRBV6-1 to TRBJ2-5; a weak D match, TRBD2 (6 bases). The V end was cut by 10 bases, the J end by 5 bases, with 14 bases between. Germline V gene lookup returns CDR1 MNHNS and CDR2 SASEGT. This CDR3 spans 12 amino acids. In DNA, the CDR3 is TGTGCCACCCCGGGGGAGGAGGAGACCCAGTACTTC. Translation gives CATPGEEETQYF.

The table lists this clonotype with many counts. The chain carries TRBV6-5 and TRBJ1-5; 8 nucleotides agree with TRBD1. CDR1 is MNHEY and CDR2 is SVGAGI in the germline V gene. The length of the CDR3 is 16 residues. V dropped 6 bases and J dropped 5; count of bases not matched to a gene: 12. CDR3 in DNA: TGTGCCAGCAGCTCCACACGGACAGGGTATCATCAGCCCCAGCATTTT. As protein: CASSSTRTGYHQPQHF.

This clonotype has at least ten counts. The chain has TRBV7-2 and TRBJ2-5, with D perhaps TRBD1 (5 bases). The CDR3 runs 15 residues. The V and J ends lost 2 bases and 1 base respectively, with 11 bases between them. Germline assignment: CDR1 SGHTA and CDR2 FQGNSA. This CDR3 reads CASSLYGQGQETQYF. CDR3 nucleotides: TGTGCCAGCAGCTTATACGGTCAGGGCCAAGAGACCCAGTACTTC.

This clonotype was recorded at least ten times. The chain uses TRBV6-5 and TRBJ1-5; TRBD1 matches at 7 bases. CDR1 is MNHEY, CDR2 SVGAGI, per germline. With 6 bases clipped from V and 7 bases from J, the junction kept 9 bases outside the gene matches. This CDR3 has 14 residues. The CDR3 DNA reads TGTGCCAGCAGCCCTAACAGGGGAAGGCAGCCCCAGCATTTT. Its translation: CASSPNRGRQPQHF.

This clonotype was found many times. The chain joins TRBV20-1 to TRBJ2-7; 9 positions match TRBD2. With 4 bases clipped from V and 2 bases from J, the junction kept 6 bases outside the gene matches. The length of the CDR3 is 14 residues. Looked up from germline, CDR1 is DFQATT and CDR2 is SNEGSKA (reference sequence). This CDR3 reads CSATPAGGPYEQYF. The CDR3 bases are TGCAGTGCTACTCCAGCGGGGGGCCCCTACGAGCAGTACTTC.

This clonotype was observed many times. The CDR3 is CASSLGQGDGYTF. As DNA, the CDR3 is TGTGCCAGCAGCTTAGGCCAGGGCGATGGCTACACCTTC. The chain links TRBV13 to TRBJ1-2; D is possibly TRBD1 (5 bases). Germline loops: CDR1 PRHDT, CDR2 FYEKMQ (reference sequence). The CDR3 length is 13 residues. V lost 0 bases to trimming and J lost 6 bases, with 8 bases between them.

The sample holds many counts of this clonotype. This chain uses TRBV10-3 with TRBJ2-3; the D gene is possibly TRBD1 (5 bases). Trimming took 7 bases from V and 2 from J, leaving 13 bases between them. The CDR3 length is 14 residues. CDR1 and CDR2 (germline): ENHRY, SYGVKD. The chain's CDR3 is CAIKGRVITDTQYF. The DNA of the CDR3 is TGTGCCATCAAAGGCAGGGTAATCACAGATACGCAGTATTTT.

This clonotype was counted at least ten times. The CDR3 protein is CSARPGYGPDSPLHF. DNA of the CDR3: TGCAGTGCTAGACCGGGGTACGGGCCCGATTCACCCCTCCACTTT. The rearrangement joins TRBV20-1 to TRBJ1-6; D not certain. V shed 2 bases and J shed 8 bases, with 16 bases lying between them. CDR1 is DFQATT and CDR2 is SNEGSKA in the germline V gene (reference sequence). This CDR3 region has 15 residues.